The 11 T cell receptor beta chains presented below share a single source sample, sequenced in a study of shared clonotypes between healthy human individuals (dated by TCRdb to 2020 to 2022). The library was built by means of the immunoSEQ multiplex PCR assay. The clones in this table, taken by TCRdb from immuneACCESS, are in-frame only. Not every clone is retained; where verified, under half of the shortfall comes from an unresolved V gene, and the cause of the rest is unknown. Present in this sample are nearly 500,000 clones, 60% to 85% of which were seen just once. The ten largest clonotypes hold about an eighth of the sample. Sequencing was performed on PBMCs. Receptor source: a woman in her forties in good health. Some clones in this sample may be carry-over from other donors' samples.

A word on this clone: Other DNA sequences in the sample encode the same CDR3. The chain carries TRBV10-3 and TRBJ1-1; no clear D. Trimming removed 0 bases at V and 2 bases at J, with 7 bases between. This CDR3 has 14 residues. Germline loops: CDR1 ENHRY, CDR2 SYGVKD. The CDR3 loop is CAISESGRNTEAFF. CDR3 bases: TGTGCCATCAGTGAGTCCGGAAGAAACACTGAAGCTTTCTTT.

This chain connects TRBV11-1 to TRBJ2-3, with 8 bases identical to TRBD2. Germline V gene sequence: CDR1 SGHAT, CDR2 FQDESV (reference sequence). The CDR3 runs to 16 residues. After removal of 3 bases from V and 3 bases from J, the junction contained 8 bases not matched to a gene. CDR3 in amino acids: CASSFMGAGATDTQYF. CDR3 nucleotide sequence: TGTGCCAGCAGCTTCATGGGAGCGGGAGCTACAGATACGCAGTATTTT.

The chain links TRBV6-1 to TRBJ1-5; no definite D call. Germline V gene sequence: CDR1 MNHNS, CDR2 SASEGT. V lost 8 bases, J lost 0 bases, and 8 bases lay in between. The CDR3 contains 13 residues. The CDR3 is CASGGSSNQPQHF. CDR3 in DNA: TGTGCCAGCGGCGGGAGTAGCAATCAGCCCCAGCATTTT.

In this sample, this clone turned up many times. This sequence joins TRBV7-2 and TRBJ1-5, with D possibly matching TRBD1 (5 bases). Germline loops: CDR1 SGHTA, CDR2 FQGNSA. This CDR3 comprises 16 residues. V lost 5 bases, J lost 10 bases, and 24 bases lay in between. The CDR3 DNA sequence: TGTGCCAGCAGCCTATTAGGTGGCAGGGTGGGTGTACCCCAGCATTTT. It specifies CASSLLGGRVGVPQHF. Using reference TRBV7-2 and TRBJ1-5 for the parts outside the CDR3, the full variable domain is GAGVSQSPSNKVTEKGKDVELRCDPISGHTALYWYRQSLGQGLEFLIYFQGNSAPDKSGLPSDRFSAERTGGSVSTLTIQRTQQEDSAVYLCASSLLGGRVGVPQHFGDGTRLSIL.

The V call is TRBV30, the J call TRBJ1-2; no firm D call. The ends were cut back, 0 bases at V and 8 bases at J, with 10 bases in the middle. The CDR3 covers 12 residues. CDR1 and CDR2 (germline): GTSNPN, SVGIG (reference sequence). In DNA form, the CDR3 reads TGTGCCTGGAGTGTACTGGATTACGGCTACACCTTC. It specifies CAWSVLDYGYTF.

The gene calls are TRBV28 and TRBJ2-6; 7 nucleotides match TRBD1. The CDR3 covers 18 residues. Germline CDR1 reads MDHEN; CDR2 reads SYDVKM. The V and J ends lost 1 base and 11 bases, in that order; junction bases with no gene match: 17. Here the CDR3 reads CASSLFGSDRPKDDVLTF. The CDR3 coding sequence is TGTGCCAGCAGTTTATTCGGGTCGGACAGGCCCAAGGATGACGTCCTGACTTTC.

There are many counts of this clone. The chain uses TRBV25-1 and TRBJ2-1; D remains ambiguous. V lost 7 bases, J lost 5 bases, and 12 bases lay in between. This CDR3 spans 13 amino acids. Per the germline V gene, CDR1 is MGHDK and CDR2 is SYGVNS. The CDR3 coding sequence is TGTGCCAGCAATTCGGATACCGACAATGAGCAGTTCTTC. Amino acids: CASNSDTDNEQFF.

This chain uses TRBV6-5 with TRBJ2-5; 7 bases map to TRBD2. The CDR3 loop spans 13 amino acids. After removal of 2 bases from V and 5 bases from J, the junction contained 2 bases not matched to a gene. The germline V gene has CDR1 MNHEY and CDR2 SVGAGI. CDR3 residues: CASSYDSGETQYF. The CDR3 nucleotides are TGTGCCAGCAGTTACGATAGCGGGGAGACCCAGTACTTC.

J is TRBJ1-5 and V is TRBV10-2; TRBD1 might be the D (6 bases). V was trimmed by 6 bases and J by 4 bases, leaving 13 bases between them. In germline, CDR1 is WSHSY, CDR2 SAAADI. This CDR3 contains 14 residues. The CDR3, as DNA: TGCGCCAGCAGAAGACGAGGGGGTAATCAGCCCCAGCATTTT. This gives the protein CASRRRGGNQPQHF.

This clone was counted at least ten times. The chain couples TRBV6-6 to TRBJ2-7; the match to TRBD2 covers 9 bases. Germline trimming cut 0 bases from V and 6 bases from J; bases unmatched to any gene: 6. The CDR3 loop spans 15 amino acids. Germline CDR1 MNHNY, CDR2 SVGAGI (reference sequence). CDR3 in DNA: TGTGCCAGCAGTTACTCGCGCCTAGCGGGGTCCGAGCAGTACTTC. Translated: CASSYSRLAGSEQYF.

The chain links TRBV19 to TRBJ2-7, with 8 bases aligning to TRBD2. The CDR3 is 15 residues long. Losses at the gene ends were 5 bases for V and 5 bases for J; bases not matched to a gene: 11. The germline V gene encodes CDR1 LNHDA and CDR2 SQIVND (reference sequence). The CDR3 nucleotides read TGTGCCAGTAGTGTTCCGGGCTCCGGGGGGGACGAGCAGTACTTC. The encoded protein is CASSVPGSGGDEQYF.